Sequencing of this TCR beta chain was carried out in a study of CD4 T cell repertoires in COVID-19. Study details: CFSE-low cells expanded nine to eleven days with IL-2, then restimulated with other coronavirus spikes. The study, taken as a whole, reports: Two or all three memory subsets shared several highly expanded SARS-CoV-2-reactive clonotypes.

V lost 5 bases to trimming and J lost 0 bases, with 5 bases between them. Germline V gives CDR1 LNHDA, CDR2 SQIVND (reference sequence). The CDR3 consists of 13 residues. The data were produced by immunoSEQ multiplex PCR, yet TCRdb's version contains in-frame clones alone and is incomplete. Here the sample spans some 71,000 clones, roughly 85% being singletons. A word on this clone: As yet, its antigen is unknown.

V gene TRBV19 combines with J gene TRBJ1-3; no definite D call. The sample was CD4+ T cells from peripheral blood, taken after recovery from COVID-19. The clonotype was recovered from a human donor who had COVID-19. The CDR3 region is CASSWRSGNTIYF. DNA of the CDR3: TGTGCCAGTAGTTGGCGCTCTGGAAACACCATATATTTT.